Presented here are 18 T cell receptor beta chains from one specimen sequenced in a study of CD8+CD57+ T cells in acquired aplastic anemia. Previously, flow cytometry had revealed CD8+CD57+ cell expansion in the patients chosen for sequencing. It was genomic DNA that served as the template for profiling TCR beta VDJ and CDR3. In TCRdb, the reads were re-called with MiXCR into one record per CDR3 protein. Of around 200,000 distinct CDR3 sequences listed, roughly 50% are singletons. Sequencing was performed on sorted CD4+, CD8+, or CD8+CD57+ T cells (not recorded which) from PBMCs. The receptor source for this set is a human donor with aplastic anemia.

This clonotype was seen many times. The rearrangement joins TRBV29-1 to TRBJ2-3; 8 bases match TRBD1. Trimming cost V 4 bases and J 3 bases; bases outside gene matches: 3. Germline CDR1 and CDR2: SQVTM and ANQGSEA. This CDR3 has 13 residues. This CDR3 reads CSVGQGPTDTQYF. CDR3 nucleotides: TGCAGCGTTGGACAGGGGCCGACAGATACGCAGTATTTT.

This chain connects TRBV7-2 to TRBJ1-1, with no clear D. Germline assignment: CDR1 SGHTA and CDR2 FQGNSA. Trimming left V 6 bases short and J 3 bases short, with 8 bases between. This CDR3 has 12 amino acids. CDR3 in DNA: TGTGCCAGCAGGAATCTCGACACTGAAGCTTTCTTT. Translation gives CASRNLDTEAFF.

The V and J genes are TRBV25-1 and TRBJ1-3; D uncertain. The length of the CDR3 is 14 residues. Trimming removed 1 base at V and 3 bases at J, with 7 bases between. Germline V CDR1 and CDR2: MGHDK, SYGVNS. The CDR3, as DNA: TGTGCCAGCAGTGAATCCGGGAGTGGAAACACCATATATTTT. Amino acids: CASSESGSGNTIYF.

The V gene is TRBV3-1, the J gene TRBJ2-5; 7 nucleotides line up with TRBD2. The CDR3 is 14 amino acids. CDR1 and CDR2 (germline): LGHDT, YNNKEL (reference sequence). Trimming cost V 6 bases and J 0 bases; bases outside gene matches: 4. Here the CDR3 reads CASRLALDQETQYF. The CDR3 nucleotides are TGTGCCAGCAGACTAGCGTTAGACCAAGAGACCCAGTACTTC.

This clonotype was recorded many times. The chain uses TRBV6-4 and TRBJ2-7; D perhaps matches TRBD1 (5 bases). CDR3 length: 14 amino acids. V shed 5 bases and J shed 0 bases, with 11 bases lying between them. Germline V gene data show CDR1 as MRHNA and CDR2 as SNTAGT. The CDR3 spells CASSPDRTSYEQYF. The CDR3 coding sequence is TGTGCCAGCAGTCCCGACAGAACCTCCTACGAGCAGTACTTC.

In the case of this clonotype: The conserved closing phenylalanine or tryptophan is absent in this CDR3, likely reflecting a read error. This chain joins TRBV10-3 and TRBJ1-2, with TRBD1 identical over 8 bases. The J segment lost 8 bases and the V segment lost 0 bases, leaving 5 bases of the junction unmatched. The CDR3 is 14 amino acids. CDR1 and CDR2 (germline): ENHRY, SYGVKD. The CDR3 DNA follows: TGTGCCATCAGTGAGTCGCAGGGGGCGGACGGCTACACCCTC. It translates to CAISESQGADGYTL.

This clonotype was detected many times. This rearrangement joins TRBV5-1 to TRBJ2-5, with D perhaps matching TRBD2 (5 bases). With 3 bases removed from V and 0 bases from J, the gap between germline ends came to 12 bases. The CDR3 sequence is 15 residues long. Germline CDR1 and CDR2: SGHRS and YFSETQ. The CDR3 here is CASSSDGKYQETQYF. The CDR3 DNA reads TGCGCCAGCAGCTCGGACGGGAAGTACCAAGAGACCCAGTACTTC.

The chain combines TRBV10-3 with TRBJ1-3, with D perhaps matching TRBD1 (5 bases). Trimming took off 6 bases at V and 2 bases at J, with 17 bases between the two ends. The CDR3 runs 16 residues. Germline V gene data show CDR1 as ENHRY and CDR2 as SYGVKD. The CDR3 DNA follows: TGTGCCATCAGAGATTACGGACACATAACTGGAAACACCATATATTTT. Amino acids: CAIRDYGHITGNTIYF.

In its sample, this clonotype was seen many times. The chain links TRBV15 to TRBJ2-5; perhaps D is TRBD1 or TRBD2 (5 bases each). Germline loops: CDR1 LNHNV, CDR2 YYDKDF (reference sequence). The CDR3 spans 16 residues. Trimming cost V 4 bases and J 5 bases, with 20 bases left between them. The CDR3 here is CATSIRERSGAETQYF. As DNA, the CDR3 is TGTGCCACCAGCATTCGGGAAAGATCTGGGGCGGAGACCCAGTACTTC. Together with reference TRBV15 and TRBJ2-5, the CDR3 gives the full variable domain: DAMVIQNPRYQVTQFGKPVTLSCSQTLNHNVMYWYQQKSSQAPKLLFHYYDKDFNNEADTPDNFQSRRPNTSFCFLDIRSPGLGDTAMYLCATSIRERSGAETQYFGPGTRLLVL.

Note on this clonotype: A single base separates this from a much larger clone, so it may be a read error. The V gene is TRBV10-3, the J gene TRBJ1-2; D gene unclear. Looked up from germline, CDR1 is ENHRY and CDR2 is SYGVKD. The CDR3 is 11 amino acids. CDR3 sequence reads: CASSYLGAYTF. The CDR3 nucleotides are TGTGCCAGCAGTTATTTGGGTGCCTACACCTTC.

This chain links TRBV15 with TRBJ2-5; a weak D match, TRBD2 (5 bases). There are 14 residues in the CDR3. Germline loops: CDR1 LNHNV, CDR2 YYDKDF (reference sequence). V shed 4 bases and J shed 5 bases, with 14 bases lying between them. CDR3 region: CATSKRYPSETQYF. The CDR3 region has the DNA TGTGCCACCAGCAAGCGGTACCCCTCGGAGACCCAGTACTTC.

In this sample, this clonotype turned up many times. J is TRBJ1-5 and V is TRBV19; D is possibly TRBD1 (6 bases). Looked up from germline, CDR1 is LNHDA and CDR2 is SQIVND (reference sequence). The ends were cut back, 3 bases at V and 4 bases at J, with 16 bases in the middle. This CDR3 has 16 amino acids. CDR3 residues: CASSIWDTQGNQPQHF. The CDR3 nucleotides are TGTGCCAGTAGTATTTGGGACACTCAAGGGAATCAGCCCCAGCATTTT.

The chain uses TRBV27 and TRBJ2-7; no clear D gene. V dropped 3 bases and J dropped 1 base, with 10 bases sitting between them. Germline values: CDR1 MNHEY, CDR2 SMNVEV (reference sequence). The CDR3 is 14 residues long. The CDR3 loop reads CASSLGDVSYEQYF. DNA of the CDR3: TGTGCCAGCAGTTTGGGCGACGTATCCTACGAGCAGTACTTC.

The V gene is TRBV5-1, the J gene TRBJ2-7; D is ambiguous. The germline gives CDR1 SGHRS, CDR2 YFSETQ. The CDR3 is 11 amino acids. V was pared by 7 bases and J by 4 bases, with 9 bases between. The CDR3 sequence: CASSDKYEQYF. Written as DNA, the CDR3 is TGCGCCAGCTCCGATAAATACGAGCAGTACTTC.

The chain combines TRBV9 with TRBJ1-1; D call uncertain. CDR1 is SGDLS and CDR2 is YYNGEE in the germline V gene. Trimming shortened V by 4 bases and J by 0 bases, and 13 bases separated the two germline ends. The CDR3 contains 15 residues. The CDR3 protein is CASSRQRTLNTEAFF. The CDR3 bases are TGTGCCAGCAGCCGACAACGTACTCTGAACACTGAAGCTTTCTTT.

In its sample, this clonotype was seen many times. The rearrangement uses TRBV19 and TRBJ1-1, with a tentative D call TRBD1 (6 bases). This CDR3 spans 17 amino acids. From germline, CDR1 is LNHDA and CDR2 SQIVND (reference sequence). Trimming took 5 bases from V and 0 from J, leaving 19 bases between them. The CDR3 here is CASSLTGTRFMNTEAFF. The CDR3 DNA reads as TGTGCCAGTAGTCTTACCGGGACACGATTTATGAACACTGAAGCTTTCTTT.

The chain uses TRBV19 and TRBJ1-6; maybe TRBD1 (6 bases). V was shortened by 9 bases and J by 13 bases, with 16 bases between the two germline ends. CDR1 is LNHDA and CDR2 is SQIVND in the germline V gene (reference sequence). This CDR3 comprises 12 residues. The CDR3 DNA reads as TGTGCCAGCCGAATTACAGGGTCGCCCCTCCACTTT. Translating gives CASRITGSPLHF.

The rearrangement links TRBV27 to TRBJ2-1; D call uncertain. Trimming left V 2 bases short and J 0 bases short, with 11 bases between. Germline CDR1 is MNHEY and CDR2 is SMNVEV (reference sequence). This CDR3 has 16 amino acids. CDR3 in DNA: TGTGCCAGCAGTTTAGTGGTGGGAAGCTCCTACAATGAGCAGTTCTTC. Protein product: CASSLVVGSSYNEQFF.